This T cell receptor beta chain was recovered during a study of response to subunit inactivated influenza vaccine. Study-wide results and caveats: There was a suggestion from the authors that each seasonal influenza vaccination recruits few new T cells.

V was pared by 1 base and J by 2 bases, with 18 bases between. The germline V gene has CDR1 SGHVS and CDR2 FQNEAQ. The CDR3 has 17 amino acids. Comment on this clonotype: Its antigen is undetermined.

TCRdb passed the RT-PCR reads through MiXCR, listing each CDR3 protein once. Of around 470,000 distinct CDR3 sequences listed, less than 7.5% are singletons. This rearrangement joins TRBV7-8 to TRBJ2-7; D possibly corresponds to TRBD1 (5 bases). The source is a man aged 45 to 70 who received an inactivated influenza vaccine. Sequences were derived from PBMCs from blood, sampled roughly 24 months after vaccination. The CDR3 protein is CASSLVSVHRTTYEQYF. The CDR3 DNA reads as TGTGCCAGCAGCTTAGTTTCGGTGCACAGGACCACCTACGAGCAGTACTTC.